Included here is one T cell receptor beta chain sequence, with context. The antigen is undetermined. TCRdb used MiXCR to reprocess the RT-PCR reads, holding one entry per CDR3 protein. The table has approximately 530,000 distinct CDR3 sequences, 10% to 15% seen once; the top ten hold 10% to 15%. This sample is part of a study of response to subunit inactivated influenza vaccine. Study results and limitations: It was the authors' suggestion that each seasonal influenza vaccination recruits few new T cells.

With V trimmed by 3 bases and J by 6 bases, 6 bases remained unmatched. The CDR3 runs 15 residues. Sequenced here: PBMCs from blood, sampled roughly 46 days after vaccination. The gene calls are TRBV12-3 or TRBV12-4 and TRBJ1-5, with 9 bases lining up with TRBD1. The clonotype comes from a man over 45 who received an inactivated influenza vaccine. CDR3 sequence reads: CASSFTGGGGQPQHF. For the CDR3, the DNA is TGTGCCAGCAGTTTTACAGGGGGCGGGGGTCAGCCCCAGCATTTT.